This TCR beta chain was documented in a study of shared clonotypes between healthy human individuals (dated by TCRdb to about 2020). With regard to the full study: The cohort comprised a couple of women and three men aged 18 to 49 years. Blood TCR repertoires of roughly 5 healthy adults were deeply sequenced to estimate repertoire size and the extent of clonotype sharing between individuals. Libraries were prepared and TCR repertoires were sequenced by different laboratories using diverse techniques, in order to increase sequencing depth and limit assay-specific biases. For each donor, CD4 naive and CD4 memory were each run on three plates, CD8 naive on two plates, and CD8 memory on one plate. Leukapheresis yielded between about 0.8 and 9.5 billion PBMCs per donor.

What the study reported, not specific to this receptor: Rarefaction of sorted-subset datasets indicated incomplete sequencing despite the large sequencing depth. Based on pairwise subsampling, the degree of clonotype sharing among donors was expected to be affected by sequencing depth. Sampling was restricted to blood, and TCR repertoires in tissue are likely to differ from TCR repertoires in blood. Estimated clonotype richness was generally larger for naive than for memory subsets. Roughly 5% of naive CD4, 3.5% of naive CD8, around 2.3% of memory CD4, and 0.35% to 0.5% of memory CD8 clonotypes were shared across a handful of donors. Because the study included a small number of donors, the genetic and exposure-history diversity represented was limited. Compared with non-shared clonotypes, clonotypes shared by all four sorted-subset donors had higher generation probabilities.

Taken from cysteine to phenylalanine, the CDR3 has 12 residues. Left in the record is the CDR3 DNA by itself, 36 bases read in frame from the first base. Deletion took 4 bases off V and 1 base off J, with a span of 6 bases between the germline ends. The germline V gene (reference sequence) sets CDR1 to GTSNPN and CDR2 to SVGIG. Using the deep immunoSEQ assay, TCR CDR3 regions were amplified from genomic DNA by multiplex PCR. Extracted genomic DNA from each cell subset was spread evenly across all wells of several immunoSEQ 96-well plates, with each plate serving as a replicate. Each replicate PCR for sorted subsets received roughly 0.2 ug genomic DNA, equal to tens of thousands of T cell genomes. Purified libraries were measured with a Qubit 3.0 fluorometer, size-checked on a Bioanalyzer 2100, and measured again with the KAPA Library Quantification kit. Each immunoSEQ 96-well plate was sequenced on its own single-read 150-cycle Illumina NextSeq 550 flow cell. The source study handled its data this way. The immunoSEQ output contained only junctional sequences without quality scores, so filtering could not match that applied to full-length reads. To assign V/J genes and CDR3, sequences were annotated against IMGT germline references using PyIR, a Python wrapper for IgBLAST v1.9. Reads were filtered out if the reads had weak V/J assignments (E-value above 1e-6), no CDR3, stop codons, out-of-frame junctions, or ambiguous translated residues. V3J clonotypes were defined as sequences sharing an identical inferred V gene, J gene, and CDR3 amino acid sequence. To compute the percentage overlap between repertoires, the number of shared unique clonotypes was divided by the size of the smaller repertoire. RTK rarefaction, the Chao1 estimator, and Recon v2.1 estimates of unobserved clonotypes were used to assess repertoire richness. Generation probabilities for all TCRbeta clonotypes obtained by the gDNA method from a handful of donors were computed using OLGA. TCRdb stores this immuneACCESS table with in-frame sequences only. Part of the clones is absent; in the studies checked, under half of the shortfall reflects unresolved V genes, and no reason is known for the rest. That table furnishes V, J and clone size, whereas the DNA furnished D and trimming. The sample includes roughly 2 million clones, with 95% observed a single time. The ten largest clones take up 0.1% to 0.15% of the sample.

Donors were healthy HIV-negative adults with no recently reported acute infections or vaccinations. All donors were Caucasian adults living in Nashville, Tennessee, USA. CD4+ T cells were enriched by magnetic negative selection; naive cells were then positively selected on CD45RA, and the negative fraction formed the memory subset. Blood was obtained by leukapheresis, after which PBMCs were separated by Ficoll-Histopaque density gradient centrifugation and cryopreserved in liquid nitrogen vapor phase. Analytical flow cytometry was used to check the purity and quantity of every magnetically sorted T cell population. From each sorted fraction, genomic DNA was isolated and quantified by UV absorbance on a Nanodrop 2000c. Worth noting for this clone: The antigen it binds to is not known. Per-nucleotide qualities are absent, and no much larger clonotype sits a single base away. The sample has other DNA sequences that encode this CDR3 too.

This sequence originates from a man between 18 and 35 years old in good health. The sample consisted of naive CD4+ T cells sorted from blood. Reading the label with the study, this specimen's cell subset or site is: CD45RA+ positively selected. Recombination joined TRBV30 with TRBJ2-3; too little of a D gene remains to name it. The DNA reads as follows: TGTGCCTGGAATCCTGGCACAGATACGCAGTATTTT. It codes for CAWNPGTDTQYF.